Below are 18 T cell receptor beta chains sequenced from a single sample in a study of T cells after posttransplantation cyclophosphamide. Sequenced by immunoSEQ multiplex PCR; TCRdb stores in-frame clones only, minus some. The sample yields 10,000 to 15,000 clones, approximately 83% seen once. Sequencing was carried out using memory CD4+ T cells sorted from PBMCs. The receptors were gathered from a middle-aged man in good health, CMV-negative, and a related stem cell transplant donor.

The rearrangement uses TRBV5-6 and TRBJ1-2; possible D gene TRBD1, 6 bases. Trimming left V 1 base short and J 5 bases short, with 15 bases between. Germline CDR1 reads SGHDT; CDR2 reads YYEEEE. CDR3 length equals 15 residues. CDR3 sequence (DNA): TGTGCCAGCAGCTTGAGTTTAGGACAGCAATATGGCTACACCTTC. Translation gives CASSLSLGQQYGYTF.

The chain joins TRBV5-1 to TRBJ2-2; D may be TRBD2 (5 bases). The CDR3 is made up of 15 amino acids. Deletions cut 1 base from V and 6 bases from J, with 13 bases between. The V gene's germline CDR1 is SGHRS and CDR2 YFSETQ. CDR3 sequence: CASSLFERRSGELFF. In nucleotides, the CDR3 is TGCGCCAGCAGCTTGTTTGAGCGGAGGTCCGGGGAGCTGTTTTTT.

The chain links TRBV25-1 to TRBJ2-7, with D possibly being TRBD2 (5 bases). The CDR3 consists of 13 residues. The germline V gene encodes CDR1 MGHDK and CDR2 SYGVNS. V was pared by 8 bases and J by 5 bases, with 16 bases between. The CDR3, as DNA: TGTGCCAGCCGGGGATCCGATGTGGACGAGCAGTACTTC. Its translation is CASRGSDVDEQYF.

V is TRBV7-2 and J is TRBJ2-1; D is uncertain. This CDR3 has 13 amino acids. V was trimmed by 1 base and J by 5 bases, leaving 6 bases between them. Per the germline V gene, CDR1 is SGHTA and CDR2 is FQGNSA. CDR3 sequence reads: CASSLDSNNEQFF. Here the CDR3 DNA reads TGTGCCAGCAGCTTAGACTCAAACAATGAGCAGTTCTTC.

The V and J genes are TRBV9 and TRBJ1-6, with D possibly being TRBD1 (5 bases). The CDR3 has 14 residues. Trimming removed 0 bases at V and 9 bases at J, with 10 bases between. CDR1 and CDR2 (germline): SGDLS, YYNGEE. CDR3 amino acids: CASSVETVGSPLHF. The CDR3 DNA sequence: TGTGCCAGCAGCGTAGAGACAGTCGGTTCACCCCTCCACTTT. Full variable domain (outside the CDR3, taken from reference TRBV9 and TRBJ1-6): DSGVTQTPKHLITATGQRVTLRCSPRSGDLSVYWYQQSLDQGLQFLIQYYNGEERAKGNILERFSAQQFPDLHSELNLSSLELGDSALYFCASSVETVGSPLHFGNGTRLTVT.

This clone was counted only a few times. The rearrangement uses TRBV11-2 and TRBJ2-2, with D possibly being TRBD2 (6 bases). Between the trimmed V and J ends, which lost 2 bases and 4 bases, there was a span of 8 bases. This CDR3 is 14 amino acids long. CDR1 SGHAT and CDR2 FQNNGV come from the germline V gene. CDR3 in amino acids: CASSLQGGTGELFF. For the CDR3, the DNA is TGTGCCAGCAGCTTACAGGGAGGCACCGGGGAGCTGTTTTTT.

This chain connects TRBV15 to TRBJ2-1, with TRBD2 matching over 10 bases. V lost 3 bases and J lost 6; bases outside the gene matches: 11. This CDR3 is built from 17 residues. Germline V gene data show CDR1 as LNHNV and CDR2 as YYDKDF (reference sequence). The CDR3 protein is CATSSLPSGSWGNEQFF. In nucleotides, the CDR3 is TGTGCCACCAGCAGTCTTCCTAGCGGGAGTTGGGGCAATGAGCAGTTCTTC.

The CDR3 loop reads CASSLGAGYEQYF. In DNA form, the CDR3 reads TGTGCCAGCAGCTTGGGGGCGGGTTACGAGCAGTACTTC. The genes are TRBV7-2 and TRBJ2-7, with D possibly being TRBD1 (6 bases). The CDR3 covers 13 residues. Germline V CDR1 and CDR2: SGHTA, FQGNSA. Deletions cut 3 bases from V and 4 bases from J, with 10 bases between.

The chain employs TRBV5-1 and TRBJ2-1, with 7 bases aligning to TRBD2. The CDR3 runs 17 residues. Losses at the gene ends were 1 base for V and 9 bases for J; bases not matched to a gene: 16. Germline V gene data show CDR1 as SGHRS and CDR2 as YFSETQ. The chain's CDR3 is CASSLRLAETLKGEQFF. In DNA, the CDR3 is TGCGCCAGCAGCTTGAGGCTAGCGGAGACTTTGAAGGGTGAGCAGTTCTTC.

The chain recombines TRBV7-8 with TRBJ1-2, with TRBD1 matching over 11 bases. The CDR3 spans 17 residues. After removal of 5 bases from V and 8 bases from J, the junction contained 16 bases not matched to a gene. CDR1 is SGHVS, CDR2 FQNEAQ, per germline. Written as DNA, the CDR3 is TGTGCCAGCAGCCTAAGACGTAGAGGACAGGGGGCGGGGGGCTACACCTTC. Protein product: CASSLRRRGQGAGGYTF.

Details on this clone: The sample contains more than one DNA sequence encoding this CDR3. The gene calls are TRBV2 and TRBJ1-4, with TRBD1 identical over 8 bases. Germline values: CDR1 SNHLY, CDR2 FYNNEI. After removal of 6 bases from V and 7 bases from J, the junction contained 1 base not matched to a gene. This CDR3 has 12 amino acids. The CDR3 protein is CASSGTGEKLFF. In nucleotides, the CDR3 is TGTGCCAGCAGCGGGACAGGTGAAAAACTGTTTTTT. Full variable domain (rest looked up from reference TRBV2 and TRBJ1-4): EPEVTQTPSHQVTQMGQEVILRCVPISNHLYFYWYRQILGQKVEFLVSFYNNEISEKSEIFDDQFSVERPDGSNFTLKIRSTKLEDSAMYFCASSGTGEKLFFGSGTQLSVL.

The CDR3 nucleotides are TGTGCCAGCAGCGTAGGGGTCAGGGCCTCCACCGGGGAGCTGTTTTTT. Its translation: CASSVGVRASTGELFF. The chain joins TRBV9 to TRBJ2-2; weak D call: TRBD1 (5 bases). Looked up from germline, CDR1 is SGDLS and CDR2 is YYNGEE. The CDR3 totals 16 residues. The ends were cut back, 0 bases at V and 4 bases at J, with 13 bases in the middle.

The chain has TRBV2 and TRBJ2-7, with a tentative D call TRBD1 (5 bases). The CDR3 is 12 residues long. Trimming took 5 bases from V and 3 from J, leaving 8 bases between them. The V gene's germline CDR1 is SNHLY and CDR2 FYNNEI. CDR3: CASSSQGYEQYF. The CDR3 coding sequence is TGTGCCAGCAGTTCTCAGGGCTACGAGCAGTACTTC. Combining the CDR3 with reference TRBV2 and TRBJ2-7 gives the whole variable domain EPEVTQTPSHQVTQMGQEVILRCVPISNHLYFYWYRQILGQKVEFLVSFYNNEISEKSEIFDDQFSVERPDGSNFTLKIRSTKLEDSAMYFCASSSQGYEQYFGPGTRLTVT.

A remark on this clone: The same CDR3 can be traced to other DNA sequences in this sample. The gene calls are TRBV18 and TRBJ1-6; TRBD1 might be the D (5 bases). From germline, CDR1 is KGHSH and CDR2 LQKENI. The CDR3 is 15 residues long. V was cut by 3 bases and J by 10 bases, with 16 bases left in between. The CDR3 sequence is CASSPVDSPNSPLHF. The DNA of the CDR3 is TGTGCCAGCTCACCGGTTGACAGTCCTAACTCACCCCTCCACTTT.

The V gene is TRBV6-6, the J gene TRBJ1-5; perhaps TRBD1 as D (5 bases). Trimming stripped 8 bases from V and 2 bases from J, with 10 bases between. This CDR3 spans 13 amino acids. Germline values: CDR1 MNHNY, CDR2 SVGAGI (reference sequence). CDR3 bases: TGTGCCAGCCGGGGGGAAGGCAATCAGCCCCAGCATTTT. The encoded protein is CASRGEGNQPQHF.

The chain joins TRBV5-1 to TRBJ1-4; D is perhaps TRBD1 (5 bases). V was cut by 5 bases and J by 3 bases, with 17 bases left in between. Per germline, CDR1 SGHRS and CDR2 YFSETQ. The CDR3 extends over 16 amino acids. The CDR3 bases are TGCGCCAGCAGGATGGGTGCTGGGGCGGCTAATGAAAAACTGTTTTTT. This translates into CASRMGAGAANEKLFF.

This clone occurred a few times. The rearrangement uses TRBV27 and TRBJ2-7; 12 positions match TRBD1. The CDR3 is 16 residues long. Trimming removed 5 bases from V and 3 bases from J; junction bases left unmatched: 8. Germline CDR1 MNHEY, CDR2 SMNVEV (reference sequence). CDR3 nucleotides: TGTGCCAGCAGTAGGGACAGGGGGCCGTTTCGCTACGAGCAGTACTTC. Protein: CASSRDRGPFRYEQYF.

This rearrangement joins TRBV2 to TRBJ2-5; 8 nucleotides align to TRBD2. The CDR3 covers 15 residues. Germline V gives CDR1 SNHLY, CDR2 FYNNEI. Losses at the gene ends were 3 bases for V and 6 bases for J; bases not matched to a gene: 9. CDR3 DNA: TGTGCCAGCAGTGATCCCCGGGAGGGCCCGCAGACCCAGTACTTC. It encodes CASSDPREGPQTQYF.